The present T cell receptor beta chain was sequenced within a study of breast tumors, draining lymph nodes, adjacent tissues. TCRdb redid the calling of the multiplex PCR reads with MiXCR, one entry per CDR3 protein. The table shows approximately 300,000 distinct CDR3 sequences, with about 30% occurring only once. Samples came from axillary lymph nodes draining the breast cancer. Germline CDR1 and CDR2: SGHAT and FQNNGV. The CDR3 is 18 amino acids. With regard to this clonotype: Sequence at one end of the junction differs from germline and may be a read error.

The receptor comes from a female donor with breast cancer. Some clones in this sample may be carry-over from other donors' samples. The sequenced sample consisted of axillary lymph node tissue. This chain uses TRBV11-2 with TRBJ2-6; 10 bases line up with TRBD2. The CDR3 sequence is CASREGLAALSGANVLAF. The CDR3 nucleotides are TGTGCCAGCAGGGAAGGACTAGCGGCCCTCTCTGGGGCCAACGTCCTGGCTTTC. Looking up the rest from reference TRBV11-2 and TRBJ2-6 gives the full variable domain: EAGVAQSPRYKIIEKRQSVAFWCNPISGHATLYWYQQILGQGPKLLIQFQNNGVVDDSQLPKDRFSAERLKGVDSTLKIQPAKLEDSAVYLCASREGLAALSGANVLAFGAGSRLTVL.